The 29 T cell receptor beta chains below were found in one sample sequenced in a study of CD8+ T cells in alopecia areata. Extracted RNA was reverse transcribed, and the resulting cDNA served as sequencing template. TCRdb's copy holds only in-frame clones and misses some; the assay was immunoSEQ multiplex PCR. Among 110,000 to 150,000 clones listed, approximately 50% were seen once. The sequenced sample was CD4+ T cells sorted from blood, obtained at week 0. The receptors originated from a human donor with alopecia areata.

The V gene is TRBV29-1, the J gene TRBJ2-3, with 10 bases matching TRBD2. The CDR3 consists of 14 residues. Germline trimming cut 6 bases from V and 7 bases from J; bases unmatched to any gene: 10. Germline V gene lookup returns CDR1 SQVTM and CDR2 ANQGSEA. CDR3 region: CSVRPGLASHTQYF. The CDR3, as DNA: TGCAGCGTCCGTCCGGGACTAGCGTCTCATACGCAGTATTTT.

This chain joins TRBV7-8 and TRBJ2-7, with D tentatively TRBD2 (6 bases). V lost 5 bases and J 6 bases, leaving 14 bases between the germline ends. The length of the CDR3 is 13 residues. From germline, CDR1 is SGHVS and CDR2 FQNEAQ. CDR3 sequence reads: CASSPTLEGEQYF. The CDR3 nucleotides read TGTGCCAGCAGCCCCACCCTGGAGGGCGAGCAGTACTTC.

This clone was seen a handful of times. The chain has TRBV11-2 and TRBJ2-5, with 9 nucleotides matching TRBD1. CDR1 is SGHAT and CDR2 is FQNNGV in the germline V gene. CDR3 length equals 15 residues. The trim removed 1 base at V and 2 bases at J, leaving 2 bases unmatched. CDR3 sequence reads: CASSLAGTGQETQYF. CDR3 in DNA: TGTGCCAGCAGCTTAGCGGGGACAGGGCAAGAGACCCAGTACTTC.

The V call is TRBV5-1, the J call TRBJ2-1; TRBD2 is a possible D gene (7 bases). There are 16 residues in the CDR3. Trimming shortened V by 3 bases and J by 4 bases, and 17 bases separated the two germline ends. Germline V gene data show CDR1 as SGHRS and CDR2 as YFSETQ. The CDR3 loop is CASSSGLQGIYNEQFF. In nucleotides, the CDR3 is TGCGCCAGCAGCTCGGGACTACAGGGTATATACAATGAGCAGTTCTTC.

The chain recombines TRBV27 with TRBJ1-2; D is undetermined. From germline, CDR1 is MNHEY and CDR2 SMNVEV (reference sequence). This CDR3 spans 14 amino acids. Trimming took 3 bases from V and 4 from J, leaving 12 bases between them. CDR3 sequence (DNA): TGTGCCAGCAGTTTGGCTGGTGGTGCCTATGGCTACACCTTC. It is translated as CASSLAGGAYGYTF.

This clone was recorded only once. V gene TRBV15 combines with J gene TRBJ2-7, with 10 bases that match TRBD2. The CDR3 sequence is 15 residues long. The V gene end was trimmed by 2 bases and the J gene end by 2 bases; junction bases not matched to a gene: 3. Germline loops: CDR1 LNHNV, CDR2 YYDKDF (reference sequence). The CDR3 sequence: CATSRLAGVTYEQYF. The CDR3 nucleotides are TGTGCCACCAGCAGACTAGCGGGAGTTACCTACGAGCAGTACTTC.

The chain uses TRBV2 and TRBJ1-5, with 7 bases matching TRBD1. The CDR3 runs to 13 residues. Germline assignment: CDR1 SNHLY and CDR2 FYNNEI. V shed 6 bases, J shed 6 bases, and the junction held 5 bases outside the gene matches. This chain's CDR3 is CASRGQVSQPQHF. CDR3 coding DNA: TGTGCCAGCAGAGGACAGGTGTCTCAGCCCCAGCATTTT.

The rearrangement links TRBV5-6 to TRBJ2-1; TRBD2 matches at 12 bases. Germline CDR1 SGHDT, CDR2 YYEEEE. This CDR3 has 14 amino acids. The ends lost 4 bases at V and 8 bases at J; junction bases unmatched: 4. CDR3 protein: CASSPRLAGDEQFF. The DNA for the CDR3 is TGTGCCAGCAGCCCCAGACTAGCGGGGGATGAGCAGTTCTTC. Based on the CDR3 plus reference TRBV5-6 and TRBJ2-1, the full variable domain is DAGVTQSPTHLIKTRGQQVTLRCSPKSGHDTVSWYQQALGQGPQFIFQYYEEEERQRGNFPDRFSGHQFPNYSSELNVNALLLGDSALYLCASSPRLAGDEQFFGPGTRLTVL.

The V and J genes are TRBV30 and TRBJ1-5; no definite D call. Trimming cost V 3 bases and J 0 bases, with 12 bases left between them. CDR3 length equals 15 residues. Germline CDR1 is GTSNPN and CDR2 is SVGIG (reference sequence). The CDR3: CAWRRRLDSNQPQHF. The CDR3 DNA follows: TGTGCCTGGAGACGACGGTTGGATAGCAATCAGCCCCAGCATTTT.

The rearrangement joins TRBV29-1 to TRBJ2-7, with 7 bases identical to TRBD2. Germline loops: CDR1 SQVTM, CDR2 ANQGSEA. This CDR3 contains 12 residues. After removal of 4 bases from V and 6 bases from J, the junction contained 6 bases not matched to a gene. CDR3 DNA: TGCAGCGTTGCAGATGGGGGGGGCGAGCAGTACTTC. Encoded protein: CSVADGGGEQYF.

This chain connects TRBV29-1 to TRBJ2-1; 11 positions match TRBD2. The CDR3 has 19 residues. Germline-derived CDR1 and CDR2 are SQVTM and ANQGSEA. The V gene end was trimmed by 6 bases and the J gene end by 0 bases; junction bases not matched to a gene: 16. CDR3 DNA: TGCAGCGTGGCCCTGGGGCTAGCGGGAGGAGGGGGCTCCTACAATGAGCAGTTCTTC. This translates into CSVALGLAGGGGSYNEQFF.

This sequence joins TRBV29-1 and TRBJ1-5; TRBD1 matches at 10 bases. The germline V gene encodes CDR1 SQVTM and CDR2 ANQGSEA. CDR3 length: 12 amino acids. Trimming removed 6 bases from V and 7 bases from J; junction bases left unmatched: 3. In DNA form, the CDR3 reads TGCAGCGTGGGGACAGGGGAACAGCCCCAGCATTTT. Translating gives CSVGTGEQPQHF.

The chain is built from TRBV28 and TRBJ2-7; D possibly uses TRBD1 or TRBD2 (5 bases each). This CDR3 is built from 15 residues. Germline CDR1 is MDHEN and CDR2 is SYDVKM. V shed 4 bases and J shed 2 bases, with 15 bases lying between them. The chain's CDR3 is CASSYPRDAAYEQYF. In nucleotides, the CDR3 is TGTGCCAGCAGTTATCCCCGGGACGCGGCCTACGAGCAGTACTTC. Full variable domain (missing parts from reference TRBV28 and TRBJ2-7): DVKVTQSSRYLVKRTGEKVFLECVQDMDHENMFWYRQDPGLGLRLIYFSYDVKMKEKGDIPEGYSVSREKKERFSLILESASTNQTSMYLCASSYPRDAAYEQYFGPGTRLTVT.

This clone came up many times. This sequence joins TRBV9 and TRBJ2-2; D may be TRBD1 (6 bases). The CDR3 contains 15 residues. Deletions cut 4 bases from V and 1 base from J, with 11 bases between. CDR1 is SGDLS, CDR2 YYNGEE, per germline. The CDR3 DNA sequence: TGTGCCAGCAGCATCCAGGGGCGGAACACCGGGGAGCTGTTTTTT. The encoded protein is CASSIQGRNTGELFF.

In this sample, this clone turned up a few times. The chain joins TRBV29-1 to TRBJ2-5; D possibly matches TRBD1 or TRBD2 (5 bases each). The CDR3 is 15 amino acids. V shed 7 bases and J shed 2 bases, with 20 bases lying between them. Germline loops: CDR1 SQVTM, CDR2 ANQGSEA. The CDR3 bases are TGCAGCGCCCCCTCATGGGACGGATTTCAAGAGACCCAGTACTTC. This sequence encodes CSAPSWDGFQETQYF.

This chain uses TRBV5-6 with TRBJ2-7; D is uncertain. The V gene's germline CDR1 is SGHDT and CDR2 YYEEEE. Trimming shortened V by 4 bases and J by 6 bases, and 17 bases separated the two germline ends. The CDR3 has 14 amino acids. CDR3 nucleotides: TGTGCCAGCAGCCCTGGATCGTCCCACCTCGAGCAGTACTTC. Translation: CASSPGSSHLEQYF.

The chain links TRBV7-2 to TRBJ2-3; D is undetermined. Germline V CDR1 and CDR2: SGHTA, FQGNSA. Deletions cut 1 base from V and 2 bases from J, with 7 bases between. There are 14 residues in the CDR3. The DNA for the CDR3 is TGTGCCAGCAGCTTAGTTGTCTTCACAGATACGCAGTATTTT. Protein sequence: CASSLVVFTDTQYF. Together with reference TRBV7-2 and TRBJ2-3, the CDR3 gives the full variable domain: GAGVSQSPSNKVTEKGKDVELRCDPISGHTALYWYRQSLGQGLEFLIYFQGNSAPDKSGLPSDRFSAERTGGSVSTLTIQRTQQEDSAVYLCASSLVVFTDTQYFGPGTRLTVL.

The chain recombines TRBV6-6 with TRBJ1-5; D is undetermined. V lost 7 bases, J lost 7 bases, and 11 bases lay in between. Germline CDR1 is MNHNY and CDR2 is SVGAGI (reference sequence). CDR3 length equals 12 residues. The chain's CDR3 is CASTTTRQPQHF. CDR3 DNA: TGTGCCAGCACCACGACACGCCAGCCCCAGCATTTT.

The gene calls are TRBV9 and TRBJ1-5, with D uncertain. V lost 0 bases and J lost 1, with 5 bases in between. CDR1 is SGDLS, CDR2 YYNGEE, per germline. CDR3 length: 14 amino acids. CDR3 nucleotides: TGTGCCAGCAGCGTAGATGGGAGCAATCAGCCCCAGCATTTT. Translated, it gives CASSVDGSNQPQHF. The variable domain in full, completed from reference TRBV9 and TRBJ1-5, reads DSGVTQTPKHLITATGQRVTLRCSPRSGDLSVYWYQQSLDQGLQFLIQYYNGEERAKGNILERFSAQQFPDLHSELNLSSLELGDSALYFCASSVDGSNQPQHFGDGTRLSIL.

This CDR3 is CASRGTHNEQFF. The CDR3 coding sequence is TGCGCCAGCAGGGGGACCCACAATGAGCAGTTCTTC. The rearrangement links TRBV5-1 to TRBJ2-1; perhaps D is TRBD1 or TRBD2 (5 bases each). CDR3 length: 12 residues. CDR1 is SGHRS and CDR2 is YFSETQ in the germline V gene. The V end lost 5 bases, the J end lost 5 bases, and 8 bases lay between the germline ends.

The rearrangement uses TRBV4-2 and TRBJ2-3, with 10 bases that match TRBD1. The CDR3 is 16 amino acids. V lost 0 bases and J lost 5; bases outside the gene matches: 5. Germline CDR1 and CDR2: LGHNA and YNFKEQ. CDR3 protein: CASSQEGTGVKDTQYF. In DNA form, the CDR3 reads TGTGCCAGCAGCCAAGAAGGGACAGGGGTAAAAGATACGCAGTATTTT.

The chain carries TRBV30 and TRBJ1-1, with no clear D. Trimming took off 2 bases at V and 0 bases at J, with 7 bases between the two ends. Germline loops: CDR1 GTSNPN, CDR2 SVGIG (reference sequence). The CDR3 has 13 amino acids. The CDR3, as DNA: TGTGCCTGGAGTCTTTCAGTGAACACTGAAGCTTTCTTT. It specifies CAWSLSVNTEAFF.

This rearrangement joins TRBV18 to TRBJ2-3; D is uncertain. Per the germline V gene, CDR1 is KGHSH and CDR2 is LQKENI. The ends were cut back, 3 bases at V and 6 bases at J, with 4 bases in the middle. This CDR3 comprises 11 residues. The CDR3 coding sequence is TGTGCCAGCTCACCCCAGGATACGCAGTATTTT. This translates into CASSPQDTQYF. Complete variable domain (other parts from reference TRBV18 and TRBJ2-3): NAGVMQNPRHLVRRRGQEARLRCSPMKGHSHVYWYRQLPEEGLKFMVYLQKENIIDESGMPKERFSAEFPKEGPSILRIQQVVRGDSAAYFCASSPQDTQYFGPGTRLTVL.

The chain joins TRBV6-5 to TRBJ2-1; D perhaps matches TRBD2 (6 bases). This CDR3 has 13 amino acids. V lost 0 bases, J lost 10 bases, and 10 bases lay in between. Germline V gives CDR1 MNHEY, CDR2 SVGAGI. DNA for the CDR3: TGTGCCAGCAGTTACTCGAGGCGGGAAGAGCAGTTCTTC. This gives the protein CASSYSRREEQFF.

The chain carries TRBV11-1 and TRBJ2-5, with D possibly matching TRBD1 (6 bases). The CDR3 has 15 amino acids. The germline CDR1 and CDR2 sequences are SGHAT and FQDESV (reference sequence). V lost 5 bases and J 5 bases, leaving 18 bases between the germline ends. DNA of the CDR3: TGTGCCAGCAGCCTGCTACAGGGTCGGGTGGAGACCCAGTACTTC. This gives the protein CASSLLQGRVETQYF.

The rearrangement links TRBV7-9 to TRBJ1-2; weak D call: TRBD1 (6 bases). The CDR3 runs 15 residues. V shed 4 bases and J shed 4 bases, with 16 bases lying between them. Germline CDR1 is SEHNR and CDR2 is FQNEAQ (reference sequence). CDR3 in amino acids: CASSSGPTGPYGYTF. CDR3 coding DNA: TGTGCCAGCAGCTCAGGACCTACAGGGCCCTATGGCTACACCTTC.

V and J are TRBV28 and TRBJ1-2, with TRBD1 matching over 9 bases. Losses at the gene ends were 8 bases for V and 7 bases for J; bases not matched to a gene: 5. In germline, CDR1 is MDHEN, CDR2 SYDVKM. This CDR3 is built from 12 residues. CDR3: CASAQGAVGYTF. In DNA, the CDR3 is TGTGCCAGCGCACAGGGGGCTGTTGGCTACACCTTC.

This clone appeared a few times. The chain employs TRBV6-5 and TRBJ1-2; D call uncertain. Germline V gene sequence: CDR1 MNHEY, CDR2 SVGAGI. The CDR3 contains 11 residues. The V end lost 6 bases, the J end lost 6 bases, and 8 bases lay between the germline ends. This chain's CDR3 is CASSYMDGYTF. CDR3 nucleotide sequence: TGTGCCAGCAGCTACATGGATGGCTACACCTTC.

This clone was seen only a few times. An end of the junction differs from the germline gene, which may be a read error. J is TRBJ2-7 and V is TRBV30; D may be TRBD1 or TRBD2 (5 bases each). The CDR3 runs to 9 residues. Germline V gene data show CDR1 as GTSNPN and CDR2 as SVGIG (reference sequence). The CDR3 region is CAWDRDGGF. In nucleotides, the CDR3 is TGTGCCTGGGACCGGGACGGTGGATTC.